The 3 T cell receptor beta chains listed next were all sequenced from one sample in a study of T-cell memory formation after mild COVID-19. MiXCR, applied by TCRdb to the 5' RACE reads, yields one record per CDR3 protein. The sample records around 450,000 distinct CDR3 sequences, 20% to 25% being singletons. The sample comprised PBMCs or a T cell subset sorted from them (not recorded which). All receptors come from an adult woman who had mild COVID-19 (a few samples of this study predate the infection). Cell type and time point are not known.

This clonotype was picked up a small number of times. The chain has TRBV20-1 and TRBJ2-7, with TRBD2 identical over 10 bases. J was trimmed by 9 bases and V by 4 bases; bases with no gene match: 12. The CDR3 extends over 14 amino acids. CDR1 and CDR2 from the germline V gene are DFQATT and SNEGSKA (reference sequence). CDR3 coding DNA: TGCAGTGCTACCTCAGCGGGAGGGCCCTTTGGGCAGTACTTC. Translating gives CSATSAGGPFGQYF.

The chain joins TRBV6-1 to TRBJ1-1; D remains ambiguous. The germline V and J ends were trimmed by 6 bases and 7 bases, with 6 bases remaining between them. Germline lookup yields CDR1 MNHNS and CDR2 SASEGT. There are 10 residues in the CDR3. DNA of the CDR3: TGTGCCAGCAGGAATATTGAAGCTTTCTTT. The encoded protein is CASRNIEAFF.

The rearrangement links TRBV6-5 to TRBJ1-1, with D possibly matching TRBD1 (6 bases). Per germline, CDR1 MNHEY and CDR2 SVGAGI. CDR3 length: 16 amino acids. V was cut by 0 bases and J by 4 bases, with 15 bases left in between. The CDR3 loop is CASSYSTRGARTEAFF. DNA of the CDR3: TGTGCCAGCAGTTACTCGACGAGGGGGGCCCGCACTGAAGCTTTCTTT.